Below, one T cell receptor beta chain is given with its context. Measured with immunoSEQ multiplex PCR; TCRdb has only the in-frame clones, and not every one. The repertoire includes 250,000 or so clones, around 87% of them detected once, and about 1.6% sits in the top ten. This CDR3 comprises 15 residues. The germline V gene has CDR1 SGHRS and CDR2 YFSETQ. Trimming shortened V by 0 bases and J by 7 bases, and 16 bases separated the two germline ends. This sample stems from a study of blood T cell repertoires in COVID-19. Overall study: Spain, Italy and the United States supplied samples that represented acute and convalescent COVID-19. Nucleic acid was either cDNA or gDNA, and it came from T cells, B-cell-depleted T cells, or PBMCs.

The rearrangement joins TRBV5-1 to TRBJ1-2; D gene ambiguous. The clonotype originates from a woman between 40 and 55 years old who had recovered from COVID-19. What was sequenced was peripheral blood. DNA of the CDR3: TGCGCCAGCAGCTTGGAGGCGGGAGGGCGGTTTGGCTACACCTTC. Protein product: CASSLEAGGRFGYTF.